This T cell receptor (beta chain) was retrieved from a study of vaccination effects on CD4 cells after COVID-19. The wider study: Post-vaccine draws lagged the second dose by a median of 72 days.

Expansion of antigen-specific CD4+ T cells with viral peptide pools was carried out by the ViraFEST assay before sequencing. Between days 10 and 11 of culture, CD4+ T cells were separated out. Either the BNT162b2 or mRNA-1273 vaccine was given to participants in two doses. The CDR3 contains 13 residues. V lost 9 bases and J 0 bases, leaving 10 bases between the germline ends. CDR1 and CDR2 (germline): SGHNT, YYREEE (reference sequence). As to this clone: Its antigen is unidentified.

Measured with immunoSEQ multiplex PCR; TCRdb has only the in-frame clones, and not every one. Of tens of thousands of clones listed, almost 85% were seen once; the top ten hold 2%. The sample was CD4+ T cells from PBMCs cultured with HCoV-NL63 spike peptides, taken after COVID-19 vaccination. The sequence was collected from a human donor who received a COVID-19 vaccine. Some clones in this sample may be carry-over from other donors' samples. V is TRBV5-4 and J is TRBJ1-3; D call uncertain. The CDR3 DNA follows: TGTGCCACCGGACGGACCTCTGGAAACACCATATATTTT. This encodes CATGRTSGNTIYF.